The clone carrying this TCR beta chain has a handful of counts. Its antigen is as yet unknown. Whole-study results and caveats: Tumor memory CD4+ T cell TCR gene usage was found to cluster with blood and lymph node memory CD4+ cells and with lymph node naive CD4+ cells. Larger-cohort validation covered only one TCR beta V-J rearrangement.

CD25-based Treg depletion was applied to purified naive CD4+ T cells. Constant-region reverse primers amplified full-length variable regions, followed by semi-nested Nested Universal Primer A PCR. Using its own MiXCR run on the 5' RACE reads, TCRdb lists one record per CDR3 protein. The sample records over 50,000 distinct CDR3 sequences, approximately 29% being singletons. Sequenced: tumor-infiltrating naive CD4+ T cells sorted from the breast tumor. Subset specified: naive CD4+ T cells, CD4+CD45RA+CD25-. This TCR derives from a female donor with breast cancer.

The chain's CDR3 is CASSPHGGHTEAFF. CDR3 nucleotide sequence: TGTGCCAGCAGCCCCCACGGGGGCCACACTGAAGCTTTCTTT. This chain joins TRBV7-9 and TRBJ1-1; tentative D call: TRBD1 (6 bases). The V end lost 5 bases, the J end lost 3 bases, and 13 bases lay between the germline ends. The length of the CDR3 is 14 residues. CDR1 is SEHNR, CDR2 FQNEAQ, per germline (reference sequence).